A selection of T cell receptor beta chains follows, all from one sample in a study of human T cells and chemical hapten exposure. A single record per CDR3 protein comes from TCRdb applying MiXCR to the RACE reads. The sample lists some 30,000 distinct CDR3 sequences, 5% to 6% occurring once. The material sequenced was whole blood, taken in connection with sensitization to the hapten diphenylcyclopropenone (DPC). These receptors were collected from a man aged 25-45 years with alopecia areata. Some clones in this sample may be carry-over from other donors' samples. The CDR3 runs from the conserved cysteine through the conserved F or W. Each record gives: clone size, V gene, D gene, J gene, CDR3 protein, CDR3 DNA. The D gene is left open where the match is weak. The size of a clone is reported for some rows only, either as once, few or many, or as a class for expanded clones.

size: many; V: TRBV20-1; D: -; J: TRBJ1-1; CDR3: CSARDSVKTEAFF; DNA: TGCAGTGCTAGGGACAGCGTGAAGACTGAAGCTTTCTTT
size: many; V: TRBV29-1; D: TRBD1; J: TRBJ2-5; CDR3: CSGGQGQETQYF; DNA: TGCAGCGGCGGACAGGGCCAAGAGACCCAGTACTTC
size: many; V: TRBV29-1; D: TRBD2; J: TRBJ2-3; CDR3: CSVEGWPAGHTDTQYF; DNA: TGCAGCGTTGAAGGCTGGCCAGCGGGGCACACAGATACGCAGTATTTT
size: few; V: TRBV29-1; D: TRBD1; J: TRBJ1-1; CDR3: CSVTGQLNTEAFF; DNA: TGCAGCGTAACGGGACAGTTGAACACTGAAGCTTTCTTT
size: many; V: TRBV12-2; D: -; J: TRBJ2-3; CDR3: CASRLALRRGESRLDTQYF; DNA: TGTGCAAGTCGCTTAGCACTGCGGCGGGGGGAGAGTCGTTTGGATACGCAGTATTTT
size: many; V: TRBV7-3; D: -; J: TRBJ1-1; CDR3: CASSGSGFTEAFF; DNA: TGTGCCAGTTCGGGGTCAGGATTTACCGAAGCTTTCTTT
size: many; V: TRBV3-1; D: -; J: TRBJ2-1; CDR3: CASSQGTVQFF; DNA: TGTGCCAGCAGCCAAGGGACGGTCCAGTTCTTC
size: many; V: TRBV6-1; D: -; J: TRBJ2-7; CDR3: CASTLRRAFTYEQYF; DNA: TGTGCCAGCACCTTAAGGAGGGCCTTTACCTACGAGCAGTACTTC
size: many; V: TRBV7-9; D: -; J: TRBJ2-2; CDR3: CASSLSVQGWTGELFF; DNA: TGTGCCAGCAGCCTCTCCGTACAGGGATGGACCGGGGAGCTGTTTTTT
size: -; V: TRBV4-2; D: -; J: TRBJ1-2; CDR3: CASSPGGAHGVTFETGYGYTF; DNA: TGTGCCAGCAGCCCTGGGGGCGCCCACGGTGTTACATTTGAAACGGGCTATGGCTACACCTTC
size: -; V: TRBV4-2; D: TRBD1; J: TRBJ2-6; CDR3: CASSQDGIQGAAGANVLTF; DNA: TGTGCCAGCAGCCAAGACGGTATACAGGGGGCGGCTGGGGCCAACGTCCTGACTTTC
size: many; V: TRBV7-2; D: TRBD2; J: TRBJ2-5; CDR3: CASSLALGTSGSTKRETQYF; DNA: TGTGCCAGCAGCTTAGCTTTAGGGACTAGCGGGAGTACGAAGAGAGAGACCCAGTACTTC
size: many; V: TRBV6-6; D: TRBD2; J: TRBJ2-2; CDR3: CASSYSASSGRAGTGELFELFF; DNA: TGTGCCAGCAGTTACTCGGCTTCAAGCGGGAGGGCCGGCACCGGGGAGCTGTTTGAGCTGTTTTTT
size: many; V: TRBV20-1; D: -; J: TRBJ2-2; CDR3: CSARPFANTGELFF; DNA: TGCAGTGCTAGACCGTTCGCGAACACCGGGGAGCTGTTTTTT
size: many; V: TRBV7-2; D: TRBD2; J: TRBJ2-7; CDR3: CASSLIAGGGSEQYF; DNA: TGTGCCAGCAGCCTCATAGCGGGAGGGGGGTCCGAGCAGTACTTC
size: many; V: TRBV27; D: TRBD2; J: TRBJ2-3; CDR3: CASRLAGAGDTQYF; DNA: TGTGCCAGCAGACTAGCGGGGGCGGGAGATACGCAGTATTTT
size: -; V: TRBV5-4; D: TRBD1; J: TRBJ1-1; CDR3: CASSVDRGPPMNTEAFF; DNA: TGTGCCAGCAGCGTGGACAGGGGGCCTCCTATGAACACTGAAGCTTTCTTT
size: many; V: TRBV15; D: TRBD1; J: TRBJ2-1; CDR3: CATSRSGQGAHEQFF; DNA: TGTGCCACCAGCAGATCCGGACAGGGGGCCCATGAGCAGTTCTTC
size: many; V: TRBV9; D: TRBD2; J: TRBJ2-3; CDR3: CASSPEAPGLAAPDTQYF; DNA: TGTGCCAGCAGCCCCGAGGCGCCGGGACTAGCGGCTCCAGATACGCAGTATTTT
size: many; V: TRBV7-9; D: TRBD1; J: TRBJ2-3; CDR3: CASSINSGGLGDTQYF; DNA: TGTGCCAGCAGCATCAACTCAGGGGGCCTGGGAGATACGCAGTATTTT
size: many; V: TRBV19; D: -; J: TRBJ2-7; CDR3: CASSPSDLSSYEQYF; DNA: TGTGCCAGTAGTCCGTCAGACTTGAGCTCCTACGAGCAGTACTTC
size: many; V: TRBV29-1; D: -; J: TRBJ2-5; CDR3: CSVEALGETQYF; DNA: TGCAGCGTTGAGGCACTAGGAGAGACCCAGTACTTC
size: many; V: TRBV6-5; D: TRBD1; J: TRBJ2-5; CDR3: CASSYSGQGLETQYF; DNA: TGTGCCAGCAGTTACTCCGGACAGGGTCTAGAGACCCAGTACTTC
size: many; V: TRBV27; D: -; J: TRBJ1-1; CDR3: CASGSIGNTEAFF; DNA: TGTGCCAGCGGTTCTATAGGGAACACTGAAGCTTTCTTT
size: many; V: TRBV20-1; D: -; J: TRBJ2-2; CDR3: CSAWRSQGNTGELFF; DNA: TGCAGTGCTTGGCGAAGCCAGGGGAACACCGGGGAGCTGTTTTTT
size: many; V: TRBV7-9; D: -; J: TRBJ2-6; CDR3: CASSLDQGSSGANVLTF; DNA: TGTGCCAGCAGCTTAGACCAGGGGAGCTCTGGGGCCAACGTCCTGACTTTC
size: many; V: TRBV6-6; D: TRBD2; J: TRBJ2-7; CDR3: CASKTGLSDPQHF; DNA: TGTGCCAGTAAAACGGGACTAAGTGATCCTCAGCACTTC
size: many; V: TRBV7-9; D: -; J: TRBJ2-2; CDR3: CASSSPRQTGELFF; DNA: TGTGCCAGCAGCTCCCCCAGGCAAACCGGGGAGCTGTTTTTT
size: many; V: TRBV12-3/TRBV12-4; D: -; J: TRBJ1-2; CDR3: CASSFGSTGQRNF; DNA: TGTGCCAGCAGTTTTGGCTCAACGGGACAAAGAAATTTC
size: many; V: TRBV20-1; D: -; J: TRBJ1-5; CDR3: CSAVSRNQPQHF; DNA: TGCAGTGCCGTGTCGCGCAATCAGCCCCAGCATTTT
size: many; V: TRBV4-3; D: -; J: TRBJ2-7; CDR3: CASSGRSGSEQYF; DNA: TGCGCCAGCAGCGGCCGATCAGGAAGCGAGCAGTACTTC
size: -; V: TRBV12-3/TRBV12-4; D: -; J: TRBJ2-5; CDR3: CASRLGWSETQYF; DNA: TGTGCCAGCAGACTAGGGTGGTCAGAGACCCAGTACTTC
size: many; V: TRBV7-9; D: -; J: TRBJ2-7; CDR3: CASSPGHYEQYF; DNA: TGTGCCAGCAGCCCGGGACATTACGAGCAGTACTTC
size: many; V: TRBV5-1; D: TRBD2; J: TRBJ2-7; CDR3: CASSPGTSGSIHEQYF; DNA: TGCGCCAGCAGCCCGGGAACTAGCGGGAGTATCCACGAGCAGTACTTC
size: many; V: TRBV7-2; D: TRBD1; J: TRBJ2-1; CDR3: CASSGPQGAPGNEQFF; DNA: TGTGCCAGCAGCGGTCCCCAGGGGGCACCTGGCAATGAGCAGTTCTTC
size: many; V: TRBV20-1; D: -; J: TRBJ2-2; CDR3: CSARARQQNTGELFF; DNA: TGCAGTGCTAGAGCAAGACAGCAGAACACCGGGGAGCTGTTTTTT
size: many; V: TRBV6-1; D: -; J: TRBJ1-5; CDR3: CASSESGVGVSQPQHF; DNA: TGTGCCAGCAGTGAATCAGGTGTGGGGGTTAGCCAGCCCCAGCATTTT
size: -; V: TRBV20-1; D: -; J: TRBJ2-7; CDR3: CSAPEGGTYEQYF; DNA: TGCAGTGCCCCGGAGGGGGGGACCTACGAGCAGTACTTC
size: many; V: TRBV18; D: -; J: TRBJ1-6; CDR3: CASSPEYSYNSPLHF; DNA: TGTGCCAGCTCACCAGAGTACTCCTATAATTCACCCCTCCACTTT
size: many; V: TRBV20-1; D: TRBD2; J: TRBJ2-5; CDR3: CSVKASGGHGTQYF; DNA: TGCAGTGTAAAGGCTAGCGGGGGGCACGGGACCCAGTACTTC
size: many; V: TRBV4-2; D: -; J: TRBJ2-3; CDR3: CASSQDRDQNWGRDTQYF; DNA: TGTGCCAGCAGCCAAGATCGGGACCAGAATTGGGGGAGGGATACGCAGTATTTT
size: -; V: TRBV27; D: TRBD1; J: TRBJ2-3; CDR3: CASSSGQGADTQYF; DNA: TGTGCCAGCAGTTCTGGACAGGGGGCAGATACGCAGTATTTT
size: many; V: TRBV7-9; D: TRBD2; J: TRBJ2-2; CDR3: CASTKGLAANTGELFF; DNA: TGTGCCAGCACCAAGGGACTAGCGGCGAACACCGGGGAGCTGTTTTTT
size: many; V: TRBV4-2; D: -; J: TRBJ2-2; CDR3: CASSQDSQISRELFF; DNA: TGTGCCAGCAGCCAAGACTCCCAGATCTCCCGGGAGCTGTTTTTT
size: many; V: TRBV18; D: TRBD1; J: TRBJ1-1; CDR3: CASLGQGTEAFF; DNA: TGTGCCAGCTTAGGACAGGGCACTGAAGCTTTCTTT
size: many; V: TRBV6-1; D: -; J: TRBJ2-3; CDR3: CASMGGADTQYF; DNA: TGTGCCAGCATGGGGGGTGCGGATACGCAGTATTTT
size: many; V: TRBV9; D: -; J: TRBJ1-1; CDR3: CASSAEPRVGTEAFF; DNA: TGTGCCAGCAGCGCCGAACCTAGGGTTGGCACTGAAGCTTTCTTT
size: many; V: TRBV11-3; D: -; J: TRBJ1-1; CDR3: CASSPRGGWGGQAAEAFF; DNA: TGTGCCAGCAGCCCCCGAGGGGGGTGGGGTGGGCAAGCCGCGGAAGCTTTCTTT
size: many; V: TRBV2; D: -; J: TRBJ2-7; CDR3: CASNAGGSYEQYF; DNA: TGTGCCAGCAACGCCGGCGGATCCTACGAGCAGTACTTC
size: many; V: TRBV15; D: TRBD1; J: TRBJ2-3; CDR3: CATSRGQGNTDTQYF; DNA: TGTGCCACCAGCAGGGGACAGGGGAACACAGATACGCAGTATTTT
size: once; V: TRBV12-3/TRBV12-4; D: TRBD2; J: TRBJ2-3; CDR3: CASSRAGGDTDTQYF; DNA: TGTGCCAGCAGCCGAGCGGGGGGCGACACAGATACGCAGTATTTT
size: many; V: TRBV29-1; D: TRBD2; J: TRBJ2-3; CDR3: CSVGVSGSLDTQYF; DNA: TGCAGCGTTGGTGTTAGCGGGAGCTTGGATACGCAGTATTTT
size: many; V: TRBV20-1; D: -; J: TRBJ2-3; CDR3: CSASYGDTQYF; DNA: TGCAGTGCTAGTTATGGGGATACGCAGTATTTT
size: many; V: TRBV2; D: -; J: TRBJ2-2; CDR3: CASKVGPTTGELFF; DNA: TGTGCCAGCAAGGTGGGACCCACGACCGGGGAGCTGTTTTTT
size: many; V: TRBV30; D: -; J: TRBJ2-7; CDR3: CAWSTHFGRRILGEQYF; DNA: TGTGCCTGGAGTACACACTTCGGACGGCGGATTTTGGGCGAGCAGTACTTC
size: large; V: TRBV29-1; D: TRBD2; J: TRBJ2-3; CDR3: CSVDETSGGRGDTQYF; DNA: TGCAGCGTTGACGAGACTAGCGGGGGCCGCGGAGATACGCAGTATTTT
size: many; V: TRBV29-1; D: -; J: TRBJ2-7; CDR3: CSVESGEGTVYEQYF; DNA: TGCAGCGTTGAATCAGGGGAGGGTACCGTCTACGAGCAGTACTTC
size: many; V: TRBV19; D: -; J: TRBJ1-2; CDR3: CASSPPRDARSYTF; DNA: TGTGCCAGTAGCCCTCCCAGGGACGCCCGGAGCTACACCTTC